Listed below are T cell receptor beta chains from one sample, sequenced in a study of cytomegalovirus exposure and HLA in healthy donors. Profiled with immunoSEQ multiplex PCR; TCRdb holds only in-frame clones, not every one. In the table there are fewer than 250,000 clones, 70% to 80% of which are singletons. Sequencing input: PBMCs. The receptors come from a woman under 40 in good health and CMV-seropositive. Each CDR3 is given with its conserved first and last residue. A D gene is named only where the DNA matches it firmly. A row's size may be missing; if present it is once, few, many or a size class.

j_gene: TRBJ2-2
abundance: -
d_gene: -
v_gene: TRBV6-6
CDR3aa: CASITSSGLGTGELFF
CDR3nt: TGTGCCAGCATCACAAGTAGCGGCCTCGGCACCGGGGAGCTGTTTTTT

j_gene: TRBJ1-1
abundance: -
d_gene: TRBD1
v_gene: TRBV5-1
CDR3aa: CASSLPTGLDTEAFF
CDR3nt: TGCGCCAGCAGCTTGCCGACAGGGTTGGACACTGAAGCTTTCTTT

j_gene: TRBJ2-3
abundance: -
d_gene: -
v_gene: TRBV4-3
CDR3aa: CASSQVLGVDTQYF
CDR3nt: TGCGCCAGCAGCCAGGTACTAGGCGTAGATACGCAGTATTTT

j_gene: TRBJ2-7
abundance: -
d_gene: -
v_gene: TRBV2
CDR3aa: CASSGQGYEQYF
CDR3nt: TGTGCCAGCAGTGGTCAGGGCTACGAGCAGTACTTC

j_gene: TRBJ1-1
abundance: -
d_gene: TRBD1
v_gene: TRBV7-6
CDR3aa: CASSPLQGGAAEAFF
CDR3nt: TGTGCCAGCAGCCCGCTACAGGGGGGAGCGGCTGAAGCTTTCTTT

j_gene: TRBJ2-7
abundance: -
d_gene: -
v_gene: TRBV29-1
CDR3aa: CSGGDFGEQYF
CDR3nt: TGCAGTGGCGGGGATTTCGGCGAGCAGTACTTC

j_gene: TRBJ2-1
abundance: -
d_gene: TRBD2
v_gene: TRBV11-2
CDR3aa: CASTRSGASGGNNEQFF
CDR3nt: TGTGCCAGCACCCGGAGTGGGGCCAGCGGGGGAAACAATGAGCAGTTCTTC

j_gene: TRBJ1-5
abundance: -
d_gene: TRBD1
v_gene: TRBV28
CDR3aa: CASSLTQGGYNQPQHF
CDR3nt: TGTGCCAGCAGTTTGACCCAGGGGGGCTACAATCAGCCCCAGCATTTT

j_gene: TRBJ1-6
abundance: -
d_gene: TRBD1
v_gene: TRBV7-9
CDR3aa: CASSLGQGYSPLHF
CDR3nt: TGTGCCAGCAGCTTGGGACAGGGTTATTCACCCCTCCACTTT

j_gene: TRBJ2-3
abundance: -
d_gene: TRBD2
v_gene: TRBV7-8
CDR3aa: CASSLGPSGVTDTQYF
CDR3nt: TGTGCCAGCAGCTTAGGGCCTAGCGGAGTCACAGATACGCAGTATTTT

j_gene: TRBJ1-1
abundance: -
d_gene: -
v_gene: TRBV4-1
CDR3aa: CASSQDLLVEAFF
CDR3nt: TGCGCCAGCAGCCAAGACTTATTAGTTGAAGCTTTCTTT

j_gene: TRBJ2-5
abundance: -
d_gene: TRBD2
v_gene: TRBV4-1
CDR3aa: CASSLGTSGSRETQYF
CDR3nt: TGCGCCAGCAGCCTTGGGACTAGCGGGAGTCGGGAGACCCAGTACTTC

j_gene: TRBJ2-3
abundance: few
d_gene: TRBD2
v_gene: TRBV7-9
CDR3aa: CASTKPATRGGNTDTQYF
CDR3nt: TGTGCCAGCACCAAGCCGGCCACGCGGGGGGGAAACACAGATACGCAGTATTTT

j_gene: TRBJ2-1
abundance: -
d_gene: TRBD2
v_gene: TRBV5-1
CDR3aa: CASSLGLAGFSYNEQFF
CDR3nt: TGCGCCAGCAGCTTGGGACTAGCGGGGTTCTCCTACAATGAGCAGTTCTTC

j_gene: TRBJ2-1
abundance: -
d_gene: TRBD2
v_gene: TRBV5-1
CDR3aa: CASSFPGGGGLVWEQFF
CDR3nt: TGCGCCAGCAGCTTTCCCGGCGGGGGAGGACTTGTTTGGGAGCAGTTCTTC

j_gene: TRBJ1-2
abundance: -
d_gene: TRBD1
v_gene: TRBV5-4
CDR3aa: CASSHGTGGNYGYTF
CDR3nt: TGTGCCAGCAGCCATGGGACAGGGGGTAATTATGGCTACACCTTC

j_gene: TRBJ2-1
abundance: once
d_gene: TRBD2
v_gene: TRBV27
CDR3aa: CASSTHRTSGGNEQFF
CDR3nt: TGTGCCAGCAGTACACATAGGACTAGCGGGGGCAATGAGCAGTTCTTC

j_gene: TRBJ2-7
abundance: -
d_gene: TRBD2
v_gene: TRBV6-5
CDR3aa: CASSRLAPYEQYF
CDR3nt: TGTGCCAGCAGCCGACTAGCCCCCTACGAGCAGTACTTC

j_gene: TRBJ2-1
abundance: -
d_gene: TRBD2
v_gene: TRBV25-1
CDR3aa: CASSKTGTSKGNEQFF
CDR3nt: TGTGCCAGCAGTAAAACCGGGACTAGCAAGGGAAATGAGCAGTTCTTC

j_gene: TRBJ2-2
abundance: -
d_gene: -
v_gene: TRBV14
CDR3aa: CASSNDRLNTGELFF
CDR3nt: TGTGCCAGCAGCAATGACAGGTTGAACACCGGGGAGCTGTTTTTT

j_gene: TRBJ2-7
abundance: -
d_gene: TRBD2
v_gene: TRBV11-3
CDR3aa: CASSPGGGSSYEQYF
CDR3nt: TGTGCCAGCAGCCCCGGAGGCGGGAGCTCCTACGAGCAGTACTTC

j_gene: TRBJ2-4
abundance: -
d_gene: TRBD1
v_gene: TRBV27
CDR3aa: CASSLPYRDRDLAKNIQYF
CDR3nt: TGTGCCAGCAGTTTACCCTATCGGGACAGGGACCTAGCCAAAAACATTCAGTACTTC

j_gene: TRBJ1-5
abundance: -
d_gene: -
v_gene: TRBV6-5
CDR3aa: CASSQVDSNQPQHF
CDR3nt: TGTGCCAGCAGTCAGGTTGATAGCAATCAGCCCCAGCATTTT

j_gene: TRBJ2-1
abundance: -
d_gene: TRBD2
v_gene: TRBV7-2
CDR3aa: CASSLVTGGFYEQFF
CDR3nt: TGTGCCAGCAGCCTAGTAACGGGGGGTTTCTATGAGCAGTTCTTC

j_gene: TRBJ2-7
abundance: -
d_gene: -
v_gene: TRBV2
CDR3aa: CASRPWASYEQYF
CDR3nt: TGTGCCAGCCGCCCATGGGCATCCTACGAGCAGTACTTC

j_gene: TRBJ2-4
abundance: -
d_gene: TRBD1
v_gene: TRBV5-1
CDR3aa: CASSLDGPRDRGIQYF
CDR3nt: TGCGCCAGCAGCTTGGATGGCCCCCGGGACAGGGGAATTCAGTACTTC

j_gene: TRBJ2-7
abundance: -
d_gene: TRBD1
v_gene: TRBV5-1
CDR3aa: CASSQQGTHLHEQYF
CDR3nt: TGCGCCAGCAGCCAACAGGGGACCCACCTCCACGAGCAGTACTTC

j_gene: TRBJ2-7
abundance: -
d_gene: TRBD1
v_gene: TRBV6-5
CDR3aa: CASRPPGQGSEQYF
CDR3nt: TGTGCCAGCAGACCACCGGGACAGGGTTCCGAGCAGTACTTC

j_gene: TRBJ2-1
abundance: -
d_gene: TRBD2
v_gene: TRBV7-2
CDR3aa: CASSFSRNSGREYNEQFF
CDR3nt: TGTGCCAGCAGCTTTTCTCGTAATAGCGGGAGAGAATACAATGAGCAGTTCTTC

j_gene: TRBJ2-3
abundance: -
d_gene: -
v_gene: TRBV15
CDR3aa: CATSRGRDTDTQYF
CDR3nt: TGTGCCACCAGCAGAGGCAGGGACACAGATACGCAGTATTTT

j_gene: TRBJ2-7
abundance: once
d_gene: -
v_gene: TRBV5-8
CDR3aa: CASSRTNEQYF
CDR3nt: TGTGCCAGCAGCCGGACAAACGAGCAGTACTTC